One and the same sample provided the 20 T cell receptor beta chains below, sequenced in a study of shared clonotypes between healthy human individuals (dated by TCRdb to the early 2020s). Library preparation was by the immunoSEQ multiplex PCR assay. TCRdb carries this immuneACCESS record with in-frame sequences only. Its versions omit some clonotypes, under half of them owing to an unresolved V gene in the studies checked, with the rest unexplained. The sample table holds some 2.1 million clones, of which just under 95% were seen once. Jointly, the top ten make up more than 1.5% of the sample. For the CD8 naive samples, CD45RO-negative cells were positively selected for CCR7, yielding a CD45RA+CCR7+ population from which TemRA cells were excluded. Source material: naive CD8+ T cells from PBMCs. This specimen's cell subset or site label, interpreted: CD45RA+CCR7+. The receptors stem from a man in his late teens or twenties in good health. Some clones in this sample may be carry-over from other donors' samples.

A remark on this clone: The same CDR3 is also encoded by other DNA sequences in this sample. J is TRBJ2-1 and V is TRBV9; D not certain. Germline lookup yields CDR1 SGDLS and CDR2 YYNGEE. This CDR3 has 13 residues. With 4 bases removed from V and 4 bases from J, the gap between germline ends came to 9 bases. The CDR3 loop reads CASSLGSYNEQFF. The CDR3 DNA is TGTGCCAGCAGCTTGGGGTCTTACAATGAGCAGTTCTTC. The whole variable domain, remainder taken from reference TRBV9 and TRBJ2-1, is DSGVTQTPKHLITATGQRVTLRCSPRSGDLSVYWYQQSLDQGLQFLIQYYNGEERAKGNILERFSAQQFPDLHSELNLSSLELGDSALYFCASSLGSYNEQFFGPGTRLTVL.

This chain joins TRBV9 and TRBJ2-6; 7 nucleotides align to TRBD1. The junction had 11 bases not matched to a gene; V was cut back by 4 bases and J by 4 bases. Germline V lookup: CDR1 SGDLS, CDR2 YYNGEE. The CDR3 sequence is 17 residues long. The CDR3 region has the DNA TGTGCCAGCAGCCGCACGGACAGGCCTCCGGGGGCCAACGTCCTGACTTTC. It encodes CASSRTDRPPGANVLTF.

The CDR3 is CASSTGTSRTYEQYF. The CDR3 region has the DNA TGTGCCAGTAGCACCGGGACGAGCAGGACTTACGAGCAGTACTTC. The gene calls are TRBV19 and TRBJ2-7; D might be TRBD1 or TRBD2, each matching 5 bases. There are 15 residues in the CDR3. Germline assignment: CDR1 LNHDA and CDR2 SQIVND (reference sequence). Trimming stripped 6 bases from V and 4 bases from J, with 19 bases between.

In regard to this clone: The sample has other DNA sequences that encode this CDR3 too. The genes are TRBV5-1 and TRBJ2-7; 7 nucleotides agree with TRBD1. V trimming: 4 bases; J trimming: 2 bases; junction bases outside the gene matches: 6. Germline V gives CDR1 SGHRS, CDR2 YFSETQ. The CDR3 runs 14 residues. CDR3 sequence reads: CASSPGTATYEQYF. CDR3 nucleotide sequence: TGCGCCAGCAGCCCCGGGACAGCCACCTACGAGCAGTACTTC.

The rearrangement uses TRBV4-1 and TRBJ2-7; 10 nucleotides match TRBD2. The V segment lost 4 bases and the J segment 0 bases; nucleotides outside the gene matches: 3. This CDR3 spans 15 amino acids. In germline, CDR1 is MGHRA, CDR2 YSYEKL. Here the CDR3 DNA reads TGCGCCAGCAGCCTAACTAGCGGGACCTCCTACGAGCAGTACTTC. This encodes CASSLTSGTSYEQYF.

The chain carries TRBV4-1 and TRBJ2-1; a possible D gene is TRBD1 (5 bases). The germline CDR1 and CDR2 sequences are MGHRA and YSYEKL. This CDR3 contains 14 residues. V shed 5 bases and J shed 8 bases, with 16 bases lying between them. CDR3 in DNA: TGCGCCAGCAGCTTGAGACAGTTTTCTGATGAGCAGTTCTTC. It specifies CASSLRQFSDEQFF.

V usage is TRBV30 and J usage is TRBJ2-1; D gene ambiguous. The CDR3 is made up of 11 amino acids. Germline V gives CDR1 GTSNPN, CDR2 SVGIG (reference sequence). V gave up 3 bases and J gave up 7 bases, with 7 bases separating them. The CDR3 loop is CAWRTPNEQFF. CDR3 sequence (DNA): TGTGCCTGGAGAACCCCAAATGAGCAGTTCTTC.

This clone has only a few counts. The chain joins TRBV2 to TRBJ1-2; D gene unclear. V shed 0 bases and J shed 2 bases, with 4 bases lying between them. This CDR3 is built from 13 residues. Germline V gene sequence: CDR1 SNHLY, CDR2 FYNNEI. CDR3 DNA: TGTGCCAGCAGTGAAGCGAACAACTATGGCTACACCTTC. The encoded protein is CASSEANNYGYTF.

J is TRBJ2-5 and V is TRBV7-7; a weak D match, TRBD1 (5 bases). Trimming removed 5 bases from V and 7 bases from J, with 8 bases in between. Germline values: CDR1 SSHAT, CDR2 FNYEAQ (reference sequence). CDR3 length equals 11 residues. CDR3 amino acids: CASSATGTQYF. The CDR3, as DNA: TGTGCCAGCAGCGCAACAGGGACCCAGTACTTC.

The rearrangement uses TRBV7-9 and TRBJ2-2; D is perhaps TRBD2 (6 bases). Trimming left V 5 bases short and J 1 base short, with 11 bases between. This CDR3 comprises 15 residues. Germline-derived CDR1 and CDR2 are SEHNR and FQNEAQ (reference sequence). CDR3 DNA: TGTGCCAGCAGCCCGGGAGAACGGAACACCGGGGAGCTGTTTTTT. Amino acid sequence: CASSPGERNTGELFF.

The chain combines TRBV4-1 with TRBJ2-7; D is ambiguous. Trimming removed 3 bases from V and 2 bases from J, with 14 bases in between. The CDR3 is 15 amino acids. Germline assignment: CDR1 MGHRA and CDR2 YSYEKL. The DNA for the CDR3 is TGCGCCAGCAGCCAGGGGTGGGGATCCCCCTACGAGCAGTACTTC. Translating it yields CASSQGWGSPYEQYF.

For this clone: The sample has other DNA sequences that encode this CDR3 too. V usage is TRBV28 and J usage is TRBJ2-7; 10 positions match TRBD1. CDR1 is MDHEN, CDR2 SYDVKM, per germline. The CDR3 totals 14 residues. V lost 6 bases, J lost 4 bases, and 6 bases stayed unmatched. The CDR3 loop reads CASSPTGGEYEQYF. DNA for the CDR3: TGTGCCAGCAGCCCGACAGGGGGCGAATACGAGCAGTACTTC.

The V call is TRBV27, the J call TRBJ2-7; D gene uncertain. The CDR3 covers 14 residues. V was shortened by 4 bases and J by 7 bases, with 17 bases between the two germline ends. Looked up from germline, CDR1 is MNHEY and CDR2 is SMNVEV (reference sequence). The CDR3 reads CASSSTPLVTEQYF. The CDR3 DNA sequence: TGTGCCAGCAGTTCCACACCCCTAGTGACGGAGCAGTACTTC.

V is TRBV4-3 and J is TRBJ2-2; D ambiguous. V lost 1 base to trimming and J lost 8 bases, with 14 bases between them. The CDR3 runs to 15 residues. Germline V CDR1 and CDR2: LGHNA, YSLEER. The CDR3 DNA sequence: TGCGCCAGCAGCCAAGGTTCCAGTGGTTATGGGGAGCTGTTTTTT. It translates to CASSQGSSGYGELFF.

With regard to this clone: Other DNA sequences in the sample encode the same CDR3. The chain links TRBV11-2 to TRBJ2-7; D is unresolved. Germline loops: CDR1 SGHAT, CDR2 FQNNGV. Trimming cost V 1 base and J 0 bases, with 7 bases left between them. The CDR3 spans 14 residues. The CDR3 DNA is TGTGCCAGCAGCTTAGGTCCCAGCTCCTACGAGCAGTACTTC. This translates into CASSLGPSSYEQYF. Full variable domain (missing parts from reference TRBV11-2 and TRBJ2-7): EAGVAQSPRYKIIEKRQSVAFWCNPISGHATLYWYQQILGQGPKLLIQFQNNGVVDDSQLPKDRFSAERLKGVDSTLKIQPAKLEDSAVYLCASSLGPSSYEQYFGPGTRLTVT.

The rearrangement joins TRBV27 to TRBJ2-3, with D perhaps matching TRBD2 (6 bases). The ends were cut back, 1 base at V and 0 bases at J, with 11 bases in the middle. The germline CDR1 and CDR2 sequences are MNHEY and SMNVEV (reference sequence). The length of the CDR3 is 16 residues. CDR3 bases: TGTGCCAGCAGTTTATTGTTAGCGGCTAGCACAGATACGCAGTATTTT. It codes for CASSLLLAASTDTQYF.

The chain uses TRBV5-1 and TRBJ2-5; D not resolved. V was shortened by 4 bases and J by 2 bases, with 12 bases between the two germline ends. The CDR3 length is 14 residues. Germline CDR1 SGHRS, CDR2 YFSETQ. The CDR3 is CASSTEAGQETQYF. The CDR3 DNA reads TGCGCCAGCAGCACTGAGGCCGGGCAAGAGACCCAGTACTTC. The variable domain in full, with the rest retrieved from reference TRBV5-1 and TRBJ2-5, is KAGVTQTPRYLIKTRGQQVTLSCSPISGHRSVSWYQQTPGQGLQFLFEYFSETQRNKGNFPGRFSGRQFSNSRSEMNVSTLELGDSALYLCASSTEAGQETQYFGPGTRLLVL.

This chain uses TRBV5-4 with TRBJ2-1; no clear D gene. This CDR3 spans 16 amino acids. V lost 0 bases and J 4 bases, leaving 14 bases between the germline ends. Germline V gene lookup returns CDR1 SGHNT and CDR2 YYREEE (reference sequence). This CDR3 reads CASSLGVWGTYNEQFF. The CDR3 DNA reads as TGTGCCAGCAGCTTGGGGGTATGGGGTACGTACAATGAGCAGTTCTTC. Full variable domain (missing parts from reference TRBV5-4 and TRBJ2-1): ETGVTQSPTHLIKTRGQQVTLRCSSQSGHNTVSWYQQALGQGPQFIFQYYREEENGRGNFPPRFSGLQFPNYSSELNVNALELDDSALYLCASSLGVWGTYNEQFFGPGTRLTVL.

With regard to this clone: Given a much more abundant clone one base away, this may be a read error. The sample holds other DNA sequences that translate to the same CDR3. The chain employs TRBV30 and TRBJ1-1; a possible D gene is TRBD1 (5 bases). The germline gives CDR1 GTSNPN, CDR2 SVGIG (reference sequence). This CDR3 is 11 amino acids long. The V and J ends lost 3 bases and 3 bases respectively, with 5 bases between them. Here the CDR3 reads CAWSRDTEAFF. The CDR3 nucleotides are TGTGCCTGGAGCAGGGACACTGAAGCTTTCTTT. The whole variable domain, filled in from reference TRBV30 and TRBJ1-1, reads SQTIHQWPATLVQPVGSPLSLECTVEGTSNPNLYWYRQAAGRGLQLLFYSVGIGQISSEVPQNLSASRPQDRQFILSSKKLLLSDSGFYLCAWSRDTEAFFGQGTRLTVV.

V and J are TRBV9 and TRBJ1-4; D remains unclear. The germline V and J ends were trimmed by 2 bases and 4 bases, with 9 bases remaining between them. The germline CDR1 and CDR2 sequences are SGDLS and YYNGEE. The CDR3 contains 14 residues. The CDR3 nucleotides read TGTGCCAGCAGCGTTGATGGGAATAATGAAAAACTGTTTTTT. Translation gives CASSVDGNNEKLFF.